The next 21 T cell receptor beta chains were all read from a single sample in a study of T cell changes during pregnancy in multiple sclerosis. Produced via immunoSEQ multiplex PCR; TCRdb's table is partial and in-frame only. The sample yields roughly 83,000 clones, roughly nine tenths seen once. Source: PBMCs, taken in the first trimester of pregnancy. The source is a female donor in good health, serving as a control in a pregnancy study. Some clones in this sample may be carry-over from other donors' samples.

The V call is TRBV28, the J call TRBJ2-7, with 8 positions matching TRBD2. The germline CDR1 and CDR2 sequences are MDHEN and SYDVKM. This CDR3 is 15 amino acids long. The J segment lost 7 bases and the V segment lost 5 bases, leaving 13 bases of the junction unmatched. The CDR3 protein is CASSTNLSGSGEQYF. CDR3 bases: TGTGCCAGCAGTACGAATCTCAGCGGGAGCGGGGAGCAGTACTTC.

The CDR3 DNA reads TGTGCCAGCAGTTGGACAGGACCTAATGAAAAACTGTTTTTT. Residues: CASSWTGPNEKLFF. This sequence joins TRBV2 and TRBJ1-4; the match to TRBD1 covers 7 bases. The CDR3 covers 14 residues. Germline values: CDR1 SNHLY, CDR2 FYNNEI. With V trimmed by 5 bases and J by 3 bases, 3 bases remained unmatched.

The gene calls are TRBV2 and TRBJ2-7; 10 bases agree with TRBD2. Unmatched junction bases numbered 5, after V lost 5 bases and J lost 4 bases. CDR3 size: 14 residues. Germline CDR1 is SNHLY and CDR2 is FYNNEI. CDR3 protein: CASSRSSGGYEQYF. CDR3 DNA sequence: TGTGCCAGCAGTAGGTCTAGCGGGGGATACGAGCAGTACTTC.

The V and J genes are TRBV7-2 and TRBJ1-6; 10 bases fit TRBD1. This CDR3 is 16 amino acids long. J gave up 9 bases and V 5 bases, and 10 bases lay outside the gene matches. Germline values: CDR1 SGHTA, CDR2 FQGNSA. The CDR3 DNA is TGTGCCAGCAGCCCTCAGAGACAGGGGGCAGGTTCACCCCTCCACTTT. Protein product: CASSPQRQGAGSPLHF. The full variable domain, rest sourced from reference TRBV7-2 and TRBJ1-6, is GAGVSQSPSNKVTEKGKDVELRCDPISGHTALYWYRQSLGQGLEFLIYFQGNSAPDKSGLPSDRFSAERTGGSVSTLTIQRTQQEDSAVYLCASSPQRQGAGSPLHFGNGTRLTVT.

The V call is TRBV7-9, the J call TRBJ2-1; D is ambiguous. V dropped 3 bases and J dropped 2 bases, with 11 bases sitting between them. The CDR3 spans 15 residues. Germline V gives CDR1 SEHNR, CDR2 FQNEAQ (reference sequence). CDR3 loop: CASSFRPRPYNEQFF. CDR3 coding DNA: TGTGCCAGCAGCTTTAGGCCCAGGCCCTACAATGAGCAGTTCTTC.

CDR3 nucleotides: TGTGCCAGCAGGGGGACAGCTTCAAATTCACCCCTCCACTTT. Protein sequence: CASRGTASNSPLHF. V and J are TRBV28 and TRBJ1-6; 7 nucleotides agree with TRBD1. V shed 6 bases and J 7 bases; nucleotides not matched to a gene: 6. Per the germline V gene, CDR1 is MDHEN and CDR2 is SYDVKM. The CDR3 loop spans 14 amino acids.

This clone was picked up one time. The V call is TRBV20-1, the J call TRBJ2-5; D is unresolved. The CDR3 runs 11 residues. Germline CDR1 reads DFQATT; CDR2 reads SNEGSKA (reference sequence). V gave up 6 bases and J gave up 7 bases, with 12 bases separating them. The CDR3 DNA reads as TGCAGTGCCCCTAGGCCCCCGACCCAGTACTTC. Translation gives CSAPRPPTQYF.

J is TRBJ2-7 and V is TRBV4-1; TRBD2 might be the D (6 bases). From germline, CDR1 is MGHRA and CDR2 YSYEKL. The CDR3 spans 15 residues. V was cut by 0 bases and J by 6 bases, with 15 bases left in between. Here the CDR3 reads CASSQDNPGVSEQYF. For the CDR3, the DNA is TGCGCCAGCAGCCAAGATAACCCGGGAGTGAGCGAGCAGTACTTC.

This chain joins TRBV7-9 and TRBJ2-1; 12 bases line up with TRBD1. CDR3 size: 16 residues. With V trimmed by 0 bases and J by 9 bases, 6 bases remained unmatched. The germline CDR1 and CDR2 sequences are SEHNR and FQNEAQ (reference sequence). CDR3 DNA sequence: TGTGCCAGCAGCTTAGCCCCGGGACAGGGGGCGGGTGAGCAGTTCTTC. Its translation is CASSLAPGQGAGEQFF.

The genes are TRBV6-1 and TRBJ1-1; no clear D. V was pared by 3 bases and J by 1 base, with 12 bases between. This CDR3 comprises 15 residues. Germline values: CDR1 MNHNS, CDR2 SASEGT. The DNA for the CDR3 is TGTGCCAGCAGTGACCCTTGGGCCCCGAACACTGAAGCTTTCTTT. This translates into CASSDPWAPNTEAFF.

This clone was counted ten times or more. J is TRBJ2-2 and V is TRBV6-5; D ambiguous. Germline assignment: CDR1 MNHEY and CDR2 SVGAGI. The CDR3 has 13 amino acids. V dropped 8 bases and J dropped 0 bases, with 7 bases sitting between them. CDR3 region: CASLDSNTGELFF. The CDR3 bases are TGTGCCAGCCTAGACTCGAACACCGGGGAGCTGTTTTTT.

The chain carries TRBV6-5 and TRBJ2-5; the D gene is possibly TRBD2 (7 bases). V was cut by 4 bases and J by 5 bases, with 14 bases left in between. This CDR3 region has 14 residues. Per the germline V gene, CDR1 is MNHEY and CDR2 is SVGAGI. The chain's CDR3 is CASSWGGARETQYF. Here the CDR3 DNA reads TGTGCCAGCAGTTGGGGGGGGGCGCGGGAGACCCAGTACTTC.

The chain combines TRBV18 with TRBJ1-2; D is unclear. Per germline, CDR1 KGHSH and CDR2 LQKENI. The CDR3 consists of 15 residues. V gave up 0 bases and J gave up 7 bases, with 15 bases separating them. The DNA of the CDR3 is TGTGCCAGCTCACCACCGGCAGGTTCCTTGTTTGGCTACACCTTC. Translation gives CASSPPAGSLFGYTF.

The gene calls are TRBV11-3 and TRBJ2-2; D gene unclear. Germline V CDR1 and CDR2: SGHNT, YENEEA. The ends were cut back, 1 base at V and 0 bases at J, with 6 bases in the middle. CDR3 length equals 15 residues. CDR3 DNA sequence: TGTGCCAGCAGCTTAGGAACAACGAACACCGGGGAGCTGTTTTTT. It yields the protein CASSLGTTNTGELFF.

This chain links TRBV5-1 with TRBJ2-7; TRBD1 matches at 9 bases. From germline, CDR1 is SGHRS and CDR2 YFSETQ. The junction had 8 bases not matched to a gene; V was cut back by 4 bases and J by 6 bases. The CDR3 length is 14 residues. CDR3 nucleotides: TGCGCCAGCAGCCCCGACAGGGGGTGGGGCGAGCAGTACTTC. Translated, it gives CASSPDRGWGEQYF.

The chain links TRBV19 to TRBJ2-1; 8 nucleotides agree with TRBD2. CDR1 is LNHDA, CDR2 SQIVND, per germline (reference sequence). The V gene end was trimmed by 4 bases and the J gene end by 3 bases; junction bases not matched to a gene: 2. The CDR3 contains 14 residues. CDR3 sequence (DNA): TGTGCCAGTAGTAGCCTAGCGGGCTACAATGAGCAGTTCTTC. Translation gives CASSSLAGYNEQFF.

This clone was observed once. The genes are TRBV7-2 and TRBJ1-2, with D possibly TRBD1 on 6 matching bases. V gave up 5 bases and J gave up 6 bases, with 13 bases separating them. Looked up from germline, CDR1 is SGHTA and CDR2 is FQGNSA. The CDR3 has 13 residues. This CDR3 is CASSPGTGNGYTF. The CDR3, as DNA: TGTGCCAGCAGCCCCGGAACAGGGAATGGCTACACCTTC.

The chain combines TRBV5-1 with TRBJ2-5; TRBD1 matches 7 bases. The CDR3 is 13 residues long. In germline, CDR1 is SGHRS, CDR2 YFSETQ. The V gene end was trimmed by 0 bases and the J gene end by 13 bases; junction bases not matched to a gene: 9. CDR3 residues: CASSLANRDSRYF. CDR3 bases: TGCGCCAGCAGCTTGGCTAACCGGGACAGCCGGTACTTC.

The CDR3 DNA reads TGTGCCAGCAGATCAGCGGGGGGTCCTAGCACAGATACGCAGTATTTT. This codes for CASRSAGGPSTDTQYF. The J gene is TRBJ2-3, the V gene TRBV28, with 9 bases lining up with TRBD2. Germline V gives CDR1 MDHEN, CDR2 SYDVKM. V lost 6 bases, J lost 0 bases, and 7 bases stayed unmatched. The length of the CDR3 is 16 residues. The complete variable domain, with remaining parts taken from reference TRBV28 and TRBJ2-3, reads DVKVTQSSRYLVKRTGEKVFLECVQDMDHENMFWYRQDPGLGLRLIYFSYDVKMKEKGDIPEGYSVSREKKERFSLILESASTNQTSMYLCASRSAGGPSTDTQYFGPGTRLTVL.

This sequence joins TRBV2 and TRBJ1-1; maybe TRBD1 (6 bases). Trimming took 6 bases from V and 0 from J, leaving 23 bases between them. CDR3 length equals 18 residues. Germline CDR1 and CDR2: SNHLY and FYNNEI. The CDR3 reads CASRSVGPGQKLNTEAFF. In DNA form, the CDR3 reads TGTGCCAGCAGAAGTGTCGGGCCCGGACAGAAACTGAACACTGAAGCTTTCTTT.

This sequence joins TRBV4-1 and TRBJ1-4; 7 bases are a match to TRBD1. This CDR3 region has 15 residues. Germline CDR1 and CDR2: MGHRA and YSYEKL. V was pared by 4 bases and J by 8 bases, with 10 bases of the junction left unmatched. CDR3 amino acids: CASSRVWTGTEKLFF. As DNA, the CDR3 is TGCGCCAGCAGCCGAGTTTGGACAGGCACCGAAAAACTGTTTTTT.